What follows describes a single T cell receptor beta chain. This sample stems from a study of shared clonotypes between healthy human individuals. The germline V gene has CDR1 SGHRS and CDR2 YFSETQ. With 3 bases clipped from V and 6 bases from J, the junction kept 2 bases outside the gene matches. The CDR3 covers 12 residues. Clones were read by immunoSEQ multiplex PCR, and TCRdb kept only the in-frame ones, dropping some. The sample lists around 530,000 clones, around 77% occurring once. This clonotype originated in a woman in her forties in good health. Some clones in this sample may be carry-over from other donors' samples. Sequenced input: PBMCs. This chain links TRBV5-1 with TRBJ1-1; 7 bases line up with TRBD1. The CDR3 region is CASSSQGAEAFF. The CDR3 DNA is TGCGCCAGCAGCTCTCAGGGGGCTGAAGCTTTCTTT.